Below, 10 T cell receptor beta chains from the same sample are listed, as sequenced in a study of T cell repertoires in cytomegalovirus infection. Using its own MiXCR run on the reads, TCRdb lists one record per CDR3 protein. The data hold about a million distinct CDR3 sequences, with roughly 30% observed a single time. Antigens for these TCRs are unknown. Sequencing was performed on cultured CD8+ T cells from PBMCs, taken from culture after CMV antigen stimulation. These receptors originate from a human donor in good health (CMV status not recorded). Some clones in this sample may be carry-over from other donors' samples.

This sequence joins TRBV6-2 or TRBV6-3 and TRBJ2-6; D possibly corresponds to TRBD2 (5 bases). The V end was cut by 0 bases, the J end by 3 bases, with 15 bases between. CDR3 length: 18 amino acids. CDR1 and CDR2 from the germline V gene are MNHEY and SVGEGT. The CDR3 is CASSYSGRQRLGANVLTF. Written as DNA, the CDR3 is TGTGCCAGCAGTTACTCGGGGAGACAAAGACTTGGGGCCAACGTCCTGACTTTC.

This chain joins TRBV27 and TRBJ2-5; no firm D call. Trimming shortened V by 2 bases and J by 7 bases, and 8 bases separated the two germline ends. The germline V gene encodes CDR1 MNHEY and CDR2 SMNVEV (reference sequence). CDR3 length equals 12 residues. In DNA form, the CDR3 reads TGTGCCAGCAGTTTAAATGGCGGGACCCAGTACTTC. It is translated as CASSLNGGTQYF.

This chain uses TRBV20-1 with TRBJ2-7; D gene unclear. V was cut by 4 bases and J by 0 bases, with 10 bases left in between. The CDR3 sequence is 13 residues long. Looked up from germline, CDR1 is DFQATT and CDR2 is SNEGSKA (reference sequence). This chain's CDR3 is CSAKTYTSYEQYV. The CDR3 DNA is TGCAGTGCTAAAACTTACACCTCCTACGAGCAGTACGTC.

This clonotype was observed at least ten times. The chain carries TRBV5-1 and TRBJ1-5, with TRBD1 as a possible D gene (5 bases). From germline, CDR1 is SGHRS and CDR2 YFSETQ. This CDR3 spans 13 amino acids. The V end lost 4 bases, the J end lost 3 bases, and 8 bases lay between the germline ends. The CDR3 nucleotides are TGCGCCAGCAGCAGGGGTCCCAATCAGCCCCAGCATTTT. Amino acids: CASSRGPNQPQHF. Variable domain in full (rest from reference TRBV5-1 and TRBJ1-5): KAGVTQTPRYLIKTRGQQVTLSCSPISGHRSVSWYQQTPGQGLQFLFEYFSETQRNKGNFPGRFSGRQFSNSRSEMNVSTLELGDSALYLCASSRGPNQPQHFGDGTRLSIL.

V and J are TRBV7-9 and TRBJ2-7; D perhaps matches TRBD2 (5 bases). V dropped 2 bases and J dropped 1 base, with 6 bases sitting between them. CDR1 and CDR2 from the germline V gene are SEHNR and FQNEAQ (reference sequence). The CDR3 is made up of 13 amino acids. DNA of the CDR3: TGTGCCAGCAGCTTACGGGGATCCTACGAGCAGTACGTC. Residues: CASSLRGSYEQYV.

Here the CDR3 DNA reads TGTGCCAGCAGCCTTTGGGGGCGTGGGGCCAACGTCCTGACTTTC. It translates to CASSLWGRGANVLTF. The genes are TRBV9 and TRBJ2-6; possibly TRBD1 for D (6 bases). From germline, CDR1 is SGDLS and CDR2 YYNGEE. The CDR3 length is 15 residues. Trimming left V 4 bases short and J 3 bases short, with 11 bases between. Using reference TRBV9 and TRBJ2-6 for the parts outside the CDR3, the full variable domain is DSGVTQTPKHLITATGQRVTLRCSPRSGDLSVYWYQQSLDQGLQFLIQYYNGEERAKGNILERFSAQQFPDLHSELNLSSLELGDSALYFCASSLWGRGANVLTFGAGSRLTVL.

J is TRBJ1-1 and V is TRBV12-3 or TRBV12-4, with a possible D match to TRBD1 (5 bases). The CDR3 totals 14 residues. V lost 5 bases and J 9 bases, leaving 19 bases between the germline ends. The CDR3: CASSPTGGGRKAFF. The CDR3 coding sequence is TGTGCCAGCAGTCCTACGGGGGGTGGACGTAAAGCTTTCTTT.

This clonotype was counted between two and nine times. The chain couples TRBV6-6 to TRBJ1-1, with a weak D call TRBD1 (5 bases). The CDR3 is 13 residues long. V was cut by 2 bases and J by 5 bases, with 9 bases left in between. Germline V lookup: CDR1 MNHNY, CDR2 SVGAGI (reference sequence). The CDR3 reads CASSYQGGTEAFF. CDR3 coding DNA: TGTGCCAGCAGTTACCAGGGAGGGACTGAAGCTTTCTTT.

In its sample, this clonotype was seen a few times. The V gene is TRBV19, the J gene TRBJ1-1, with 7 bases lining up with TRBD1. V was pared by 5 bases and J by 6 bases, with 15 bases of the junction left unmatched. The CDR3 sequence is 16 residues long. CDR1 LNHDA and CDR2 SQIVND come from the germline V gene (reference sequence). CDR3: CASSHRQGEIGAEAFF. The CDR3 DNA reads TGTGCCAGTAGTCATCGACAGGGCGAGATCGGCGCTGAAGCTTTCTTT.

This clonotype was seen only once. V is TRBV6-2 or TRBV6-3 and J is TRBJ2-7; 10 bases align to TRBD2. The CDR3 consists of 14 residues. Per the germline V gene, CDR1 is MNHEY and CDR2 is SVGEGT. V was pared by 6 bases and J by 8 bases, with 10 bases of the junction left unmatched. The DNA of the CDR3 is TGTGCCAGCAGACAACTAGCGGGGAGTACGAAGCAGTACGTC. This encodes CASRQLAGSTKQYV.